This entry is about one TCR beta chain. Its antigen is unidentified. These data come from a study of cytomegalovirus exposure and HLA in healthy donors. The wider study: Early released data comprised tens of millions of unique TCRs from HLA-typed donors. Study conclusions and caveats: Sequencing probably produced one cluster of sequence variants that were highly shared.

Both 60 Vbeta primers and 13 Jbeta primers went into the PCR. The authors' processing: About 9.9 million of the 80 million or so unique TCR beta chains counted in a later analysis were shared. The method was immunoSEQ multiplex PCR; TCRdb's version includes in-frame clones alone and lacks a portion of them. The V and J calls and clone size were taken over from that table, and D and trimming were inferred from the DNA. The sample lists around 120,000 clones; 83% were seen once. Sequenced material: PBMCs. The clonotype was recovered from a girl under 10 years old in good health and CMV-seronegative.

The CDR3 loop is CASSQDSGGSYNEQFF. In DNA, the CDR3 is TGCGCCAGCAGCCAAGATAGCGGCGGGTCCTACAATGAGCAGTTCTTC. The chain combines TRBV4-3 with TRBJ2-1; TRBD2 is a possible D gene (6 bases). This CDR3 has 16 residues. The V and J ends lost 0 bases and 1 base respectively, with 10 bases between them. CDR1 is LGHNA and CDR2 is YSLEER in the germline V gene.